The 25 T cell receptor beta chains below come from one sample, sequenced in a study of T cells after yellow fever vaccination. One entry per CDR3 protein, called by TCRdb with MiXCR from the 5' RACE reads. The sample has tens of thousands of distinct CDR3 sequences; about 10% are singletons. The source was PBMCs, either bulk or a sorted T-cell subset (CD4+, CD8+, memory, or dextramer-sorted; not recorded which), collected more than 14 days after the first yellow fever vaccination. These receptors originate from a man between 18 and 29 years old who received the YFV17D yellow fever vaccine.

This clonotype was recorded at least ten times. The chain links TRBV5-1 to TRBJ1-1; tentatively, D is TRBD1 (6 bases). The CDR3 is made up of 15 amino acids. With 4 bases removed from V and 3 bases from J, the gap between germline ends came to 16 bases. Germline loops: CDR1 SGHRS, CDR2 YFSETQ. The CDR3 DNA sequence: TGCGCCAGCAGCGGTGGGGGGGGCCCGGACACTGAAGCTTTCTTT. This codes for CASSGGGGPDTEAFF. Filled out from reference TRBV5-1 and TRBJ1-1, the complete variable domain reads KAGVTQTPRYLIKTRGQQVTLSCSPISGHRSVSWYQQTPGQGLQFLFEYFSETQRNKGNFPGRFSGRQFSNSRSEMNVSTLELGDSALYLCASSGGGGPDTEAFFGQGTRLTVV.

On this clonotype: This could be a read error, since a much larger clone is one nucleotide away. CDR3 residues: CASSHTGVNVNSPLHF. The CDR3 bases are TGTGCCAGCTCACATACAGGGGTAAATGTCAATTCACCCCTCCACTTT. The chain joins TRBV18 to TRBJ1-6; 7 bases are shared with TRBD1. This CDR3 is built from 16 residues. V gave up 4 bases and J gave up 7 bases; unmatched junction bases: 10. The germline CDR1 and CDR2 sequences are KGHSH and LQKENI.

In its sample, this clonotype was seen many times. This chain connects TRBV5-1 to TRBJ1-4; D remains unclear. The CDR3 has 13 residues. In germline, CDR1 is SGHRS, CDR2 YFSETQ. Trimming removed 3 bases from V and 8 bases from J, with 11 bases in between. The CDR3 DNA reads TGCGCCAGCAGCTCGCGGCCCTACGAAAAACTGTTTTTT. This codes for CASSSRPYEKLFF.

This clonotype was recorded at least ten times. The chain recombines TRBV7-3 with TRBJ2-5, with D perhaps TRBD1 (6 bases). The CDR3 runs 13 residues. V was cut by 2 bases and J by 5 bases, with 9 bases left in between. The germline V gene encodes CDR1 SGHTA and CDR2 FQGTGA. CDR3 in amino acids: CASSLQGRETQYF. The CDR3 DNA is TGTGCCAGCAGCTTACAGGGGCGGGAGACCCAGTACTTC.

A few counts support this clonotype. This rearrangement joins TRBV30 to TRBJ2-1, with 16 bases that match TRBD2. Germline lookup yields CDR1 GTSNPN and CDR2 SVGIG (reference sequence). The CDR3 loop spans 15 amino acids. V shed 5 bases and J 9 bases; nucleotides not matched to a gene: 7. The CDR3 DNA reads TGTGCCTGGCTACCCGGGACTAGCGGGGGGGGTGAGCAGTTCTTC. This codes for CAWLPGTSGGGEQFF. Variable domain in full (rest from reference TRBV30 and TRBJ2-1): SQTIHQWPATLVQPVGSPLSLECTVEGTSNPNLYWYRQAAGRGLQLLFYSVGIGQISSEVPQNLSASRPQDRQFILSSKKLLLSDSGFYLCAWLPGTSGGGEQFFGPGTRLTVL.

This clonotype is deemed medium-sized. The chain's CDR3 is CASSAQLSGTGELFF. DNA for the CDR3: TGTGCCAGCAGCGCCCAGTTATCGGGGACCGGGGAGCTGTTTTTT. The chain uses TRBV7-9 and TRBJ2-2; D possibly corresponds to TRBD2 (5 bases). From germline, CDR1 is SEHNR and CDR2 FQNEAQ (reference sequence). This CDR3 contains 15 residues. The ends were cut back, 5 bases at V and 5 bases at J, with 15 bases in the middle.

This clonotype was observed many times. The chain employs TRBV7-2 and TRBJ1-5; 7 nucleotides line up with TRBD1. This CDR3 has 15 amino acids. CDR1 and CDR2 (germline): SGHTA, FQGNSA. V trimming: 3 bases; J trimming: 6 bases; junction bases outside the gene matches: 8. The DNA for the CDR3 is TGTGCCAGCAGCTTCTCGACAACAGGGGTTCAGCCCCAGCATTTT. Protein product: CASSFSTTGVQPQHF.

This clonotype was counted many times. The rearrangement uses TRBV20-1 and TRBJ2-3; 10 positions match TRBD2. J gave up 4 bases and V 5 bases, and 6 bases lay outside the gene matches. Per the germline V gene, CDR1 is DFQATT and CDR2 is SNEGSKA (reference sequence). The CDR3 has 14 residues. The CDR3: CSAGTSGKSDTQYF. The CDR3 region has the DNA TGCAGTGCTGGTACTAGCGGGAAATCAGATACGCAGTATTTT.

In its sample, this clonotype was seen many times. The chain recombines TRBV6-4 with TRBJ2-2; D unclear. CDR1 is MRHNA and CDR2 is SNTAGT in the germline V gene. V lost 0 bases and J 4 bases, leaving 3 bases between the germline ends. This CDR3 contains 13 residues. CDR3 coding DNA: TGTGCCAGCAGTGACTCTAGCACCGGGGAGCTGTTTTTT. It encodes CASSDSSTGELFF.

This clonotype was counted many times. The chain couples TRBV9 to TRBJ1-5; D call uncertain. Germline lookup yields CDR1 SGDLS and CDR2 YYNGEE. The ends were cut back, 0 bases at V and 3 bases at J, with 4 bases in the middle. The CDR3 is made up of 13 amino acids. The chain's CDR3 is CASSVGHNQPQHF. The CDR3 DNA reads TGTGCCAGCAGCGTAGGTCACAATCAGCCCCAGCATTTT.

This clonotype occurred many times. The chain employs TRBV2 and TRBJ1-2; D uncertain. Germline lookup yields CDR1 SNHLY and CDR2 FYNNEI. V lost 10 bases and J 3 bases, leaving 0 bases between the germline ends. The CDR3 spans 8 residues. As DNA, the CDR3 is TGTGCCAACTATGGCTACACCTTC. It yields the protein CANYGYTF.

Details on this clonotype: A read error may explain this, as a much larger clone is one base away. This chain joins TRBV3-1 and TRBJ2-3, with D possibly TRBD2 on 5 matching bases. The CDR3 extends over 15 amino acids. CDR1 is LGHDT and CDR2 is YNNKEL in the germline V gene (reference sequence). The CDR3 DNA reads as TGTGCCTGCAGCCAAGCCAGCGGTAGCACAGATACGCAGTATTTT. As protein: CACSQASGSTDTQYF.

This clonotype was recorded many times. The chain links TRBV12-3 or TRBV12-4 to TRBJ2-2, with no clear D. The CDR3 has 20 residues. V shed 5 bases and J shed 4 bases, with 29 bases lying between them. The CDR3 DNA is TGTGCCAGCAGTGTACGGCAAAGAGGCCTCTTAACCAGAGGCACCGGGGAGCTGTTTTTT. Protein product: CASSVRQRGLLTRGTGELFF.

In nucleotides, the CDR3 is TGTGCCAGCAGCCAAGCCATCGTCTCACCCCTCCACTTT. Its translation is CASSQAIVSPLHF. J is TRBJ1-6 and V is TRBV3-1; D is undetermined. Germline V gives CDR1 LGHDT, CDR2 YNNKEL (reference sequence). V lost 1 base and J 10 bases, leaving 8 bases between the germline ends. CDR3 length equals 13 residues.

This clonotype showed up many times. The rearrangement uses TRBV7-2 and TRBJ1-2; TRBD1 matches at 8 bases. The CDR3 extends over 16 amino acids. The germline V gene encodes CDR1 SGHTA and CDR2 FQGNSA. The ends lost 1 base at V and 4 bases at J; junction bases unmatched: 8. The CDR3 nucleotides read TGTGCCAGCAGCTTAGGCTCGGGACAGGCTATCTATGGCTACACCTTC. Protein sequence: CASSLGSGQAIYGYTF.

This clonotype was observed at least ten times. The CDR3 bases are TGCAGTGCTGGTCCTAGCGGGGGGCCCCAAGAGACCCAGTACTTC. Translation: CSAGPSGGPQETQYF. The V gene is TRBV20-1, the J gene TRBJ2-5; 11 nucleotides line up with TRBD2. Germline V gives CDR1 DFQATT, CDR2 SNEGSKA (reference sequence). The CDR3 runs to 15 residues. Trimming took 5 bases from V and 1 from J; bases not matched to a gene: 6.

The sample holds many counts of this clonotype. The chain combines TRBV24-1 with TRBJ2-5; the match to TRBD2 covers 8 bases. Trimming at V came to 5 bases and at J to 1 base, leaving 5 bases not matched to a gene. The germline V gene encodes CDR1 KGHDR and CDR2 SFDVKD. There are 15 residues in the CDR3. The CDR3: CATSARGGFQETQYF. For the CDR3, the DNA is TGTGCCACCAGTGCTCGCGGGGGGTTCCAAGAGACCCAGTACTTC.

This clonotype is categorized as medium-sized. The rearrangement joins TRBV3-1 to TRBJ2-3; no reliable D call. Trimming shortened V by 1 base and J by 6 bases, and 14 bases separated the two germline ends. The germline V gene encodes CDR1 LGHDT and CDR2 YNNKEL (reference sequence). The CDR3 runs 15 residues. The CDR3 loop is CASSQGNLETDTQYF. The CDR3, as DNA: TGTGCCAGCAGCCAAGGAAATCTAGAGACGGATACGCAGTATTTT.

This clonotype has a count of ten or more. V usage is TRBV18 and J usage is TRBJ1-1, with D perhaps matching TRBD1 (6 bases). V dropped 1 base and J dropped 3 bases, with 12 bases sitting between them. Germline CDR1 reads KGHSH; CDR2 reads LQKENI. The CDR3 runs 15 residues. CDR3 nucleotide sequence: TGTGCCAGCTCACCACGAACACAGGGACACACTGAAGCTTTCTTT. It is translated as CASSPRTQGHTEAFF.

The CDR3 nucleotides read TGTGCCAGCAGTCTCGTCACAGGGGACACCGGGGAGCTGTTTTTT. Translation: CASSLVTGDTGELFF. This chain links TRBV27 with TRBJ2-2; TRBD1 matches 7 bases. The V gene end was trimmed by 5 bases and the J gene end by 3 bases; junction bases not matched to a gene: 6. The germline CDR1 and CDR2 sequences are MNHEY and SMNVEV (reference sequence). The CDR3 extends over 15 amino acids.

This clonotype was detected ten times or more. The genes are TRBV7-2 and TRBJ2-1; TRBD2 matches at 8 bases. The CDR3 runs to 14 residues. J lost 5 bases, V lost 5 bases, and 5 bases had no gene match. In germline, CDR1 is SGHTA, CDR2 FQGNSA. The CDR3 protein is CASSPGGAHNEQFF. For the CDR3, the DNA is TGTGCCAGCAGCCCCGGGGGGGCTCACAATGAGCAGTTCTTC.

In its sample, this clonotype is medium-sized. The chain combines TRBV7-9 with TRBJ1-1, with D perhaps TRBD1 (5 bases). Deletions cut 5 bases from V and 5 bases from J, with 9 bases between. The CDR3 contains 12 residues. The germline V gene encodes CDR1 SEHNR and CDR2 FQNEAQ (reference sequence). The CDR3: CASSPGQTEAFF. CDR3 sequence (DNA): TGTGCCAGCAGCCCCGGACAAACTGAAGCTTTCTTT.

In its sample, this clonotype was seen once. A read error may explain this, as a much larger clone is one base away. This chain uses TRBV5-1 with TRBJ2-2, with D perhaps TRBD1 (6 bases). With 0 bases removed from V and 8 bases from J, the gap between germline ends came to 14 bases. The CDR3 extends over 15 amino acids. In germline, CDR1 is SGHRS, CDR2 YFSETQ. The CDR3 sequence is CASSLAAEGEGELFF. Here the CDR3 DNA reads TGCGCCAGCAGCTTGGCGGCAGAGGGGGAAGGGGAGCTGTTTTTT.

This clonotype has at least ten counts. J is TRBJ2-5 and V is TRBV20-1; no clear D gene. The CDR3 runs 13 residues. V dropped 5 bases and J dropped 2 bases, with 12 bases sitting between them. The germline CDR1 and CDR2 sequences are DFQATT and SNEGSKA (reference sequence). In DNA, the CDR3 is TGCAGTGCTCCGACCGCGCCGCAAGAGACCCAGTACTTC. It encodes CSAPTAPQETQYF.

This clonotype was counted many times. This chain connects TRBV11-2 to TRBJ1-4; D is unclear. The CDR3 runs to 17 residues. V dropped 0 bases and J dropped 0 bases, with 11 bases sitting between them. Looked up from germline, CDR1 is SGHAT and CDR2 is FQNNGV. The CDR3 DNA sequence: TGTGCCAGCAGCTTAGAAGAGAGACTTGCAACTAATGAAAAACTGTTTTTT. This translates into CASSLEERLATNEKLFF. The whole variable domain, remainder taken from reference TRBV11-2 and TRBJ1-4, is EAGVAQSPRYKIIEKRQSVAFWCNPISGHATLYWYQQILGQGPKLLIQFQNNGVVDDSQLPKDRFSAERLKGVDSTLKIQPAKLEDSAVYLCASSLEERLATNEKLFFGSGTQLSVL.